This passage covers 10 T cell receptor beta chains from one sample sequenced in a study of cytomegalovirus exposure and HLA in healthy donors. 60 Vbeta and 13 Jbeta primers were used in PCR. Profiling relied on immunoSEQ multiplex PCR, and the TCRdb table lists in-frame clones only, not all of them. The table lists roughly 180,000 clones, approximately 84% of them singletons. Source material: PBMCs. The source is a man younger than 35 in good health and CMV-seronegative.

V gene TRBV21-1 combines with J gene TRBJ2-7; TRBD2, as called in the table, went unchecked against the DNA. TRBV21-1 is a pseudogene segment. The CDR3 extends over 17 amino acids. In DNA, the CDR3 is TGTGCCAGCAGCAAAGGGTGGGGAGGGATCCTACCTTACGAGCAGTACTTC. This encodes CASSKGWGGILPYEQYF.

The V and J genes are TRBV7-6 and TRBJ2-2; 8 bases align to TRBD1. This CDR3 comprises 13 residues. In germline, CDR1 is SGHVS, CDR2 FNYEAQ. Trimming cost V 7 bases and J 7 bases; bases outside gene matches: 5. CDR3 sequence (DNA): TGTGCCAGCAAGGACAGGGTTATCGGGGAGCTGTTTTTT. Protein product: CASKDRVIGELFF.

The V gene is TRBV10-3, the J gene TRBJ2-5, with TRBD1 matching over 7 bases. V gave up 6 bases and J gave up 3 bases; unmatched junction bases: 7. CDR1 ENHRY and CDR2 SYGVKD come from the germline V gene. This CDR3 is built from 14 residues. The CDR3 spells CAIRGQAREETQYF. In DNA, the CDR3 is TGTGCCATCAGAGGACAGGCCCGTGAAGAGACCCAGTACTTC.

V usage is TRBV14 and J usage is TRBJ1-4; 7 bases fit TRBD1. Unmatched junction bases numbered 4, after V lost 4 bases and J lost 5 bases. CDR1 SGHDN and CDR2 FVKESK come from the germline V gene. The CDR3 length is 14 residues. CDR3 residues: CASSPGTENEKLFF. CDR3 in DNA: TGTGCCAGCAGCCCCGGGACAGAAAATGAAAAACTGTTTTTT.

This clone was counted a few times. The chain combines TRBV7-2 with TRBJ1-3; D might be TRBD1 (6 bases). Trimming removed 2 bases at V and 6 bases at J, with 14 bases between. The length of the CDR3 is 15 residues. Germline V gene sequence: CDR1 SGHTA, CDR2 FQGNSA. CDR3: CASSLRSGVENTIYF. DNA of the CDR3: TGTGCCAGCAGCTTACGGTCAGGGGTTGAAAACACCATATATTTT. The full variable domain, completed using reference TRBV7-2 and TRBJ1-3, is GAGVSQSPSNKVTEKGKDVELRCDPISGHTALYWYRQSLGQGLEFLIYFQGNSAPDKSGLPSDRFSAERTGGSVSTLTIQRTQQEDSAVYLCASSLRSGVENTIYFGEGSWLTVV.

The chain uses TRBV11-2 and TRBJ1-2; D is ambiguous. Trimming pared 0 bases from V and 5 bases from J, leaving 10 bases between. Germline V gene lookup returns CDR1 SGHAT and CDR2 FQNNGV. The CDR3 length is 14 residues. The CDR3 DNA follows: TGTGCCAGCAGCTTAGACCACACCGATTATGGCTACACCTTC. This translates into CASSLDHTDYGYTF.

V is TRBV7-2 and J is TRBJ1-5, with D possibly TRBD1 on 6 matching bases. This CDR3 comprises 19 residues. Per germline, CDR1 SGHTA and CDR2 FQGNSA. V shed 2 bases and J shed 1 base, with 21 bases lying between them. For the CDR3, the DNA is TGTGCCAGCAGCTTATTAAGGGGGGGAGAGGGGCGAAGCAATCAGCCCCAGCATTTT. Residues: CASSLLRGGEGRSNQPQHF.

The CDR3 DNA reads as TGTGCCAGCAGCAAAGGGGGGGGTGAGATAGCCAAAAACATTCAGTACTTC. It codes for CASSKGGGEIAKNIQYF. This chain joins TRBV21-1 and TRBJ2-4; the DNA was not used to check the table's D call, TRBD2. TRBV21-1 counts as a pseudogene. The length of the CDR3 is 17 residues.

The J gene is TRBJ2-3, the V gene TRBV10-2; TRBD2 is a possible D gene (5 bases). The CDR3 spans 14 residues. With 3 bases removed from V and 0 bases from J, the gap between germline ends came to 7 bases. From germline, CDR1 is WSHSY and CDR2 SAAADI. The CDR3 spells CASSDRGSTDTQYF. The DNA for the CDR3 is TGCGCCAGCAGTGATCGGGGTAGCACAGATACGCAGTATTTT.

V is TRBV11-1 and J is TRBJ2-6; 10 nucleotides align to TRBD1. The ends lost 5 bases at V and 2 bases at J; junction bases unmatched: 9. The CDR3 extends over 18 amino acids. Germline V CDR1 and CDR2: SGHAT, FQDESV (reference sequence). The CDR3 region has the DNA TGTGCCAGCAGCAACCGGGACAGGGGTTCAGCTGGGGCCAACGTCCTGACTTTC. Protein product: CASSNRDRGSAGANVLTF. Looking up the rest from reference TRBV11-1 and TRBJ2-6 gives the full variable domain: EAEVAQSPRYKITEKSQAVAFWCDPISGHATLYWYRQILGQGPELLVQFQDESVVDDSQLPKDRFSAERLKGVDSTLKIQPAELGDSAMYLCASSNRDRGSAGANVLTFGAGSRLTVL.